This T cell receptor beta chain was sequenced during a study of blood T cell repertoires in COVID-19. Study context: From the United States, Italy and Spain came samples of acute and convalescent COVID-19.

Germline V CDR1 and CDR2: MDHEN, SYDVKM. The trim removed 4 bases at V and 6 bases at J, leaving 9 bases unmatched. CDR3 length equals 16 residues. Participants came from some 26 US areas, aged about 18 to 95 years. The study assigned cohorts using participant-reported clinical history. In the authors' methods: Estimated nucleated cell counts came from reference gene primer amplification. Generated by immunoSEQ multiplex PCR, the TCRdb table keeps only in-frame clones and is missing some. The D gene and trimming were derived from the DNA, and the V and J assignments and clone size from that table. This sample carries some 330,000 clones, 70% to 90% of them seen once, and the ten largest clones take approximately 1.8%.

This receptor was taken from a man in his forties or fifties in a cohort exposed to, infected with or recovered from COVID-19 (not recorded which). The chain is built from TRBV28 and TRBJ2-1; 10 bases match TRBD2. Sequencing was performed on PBMCs or T cells enriched from blood (not recorded which). The CDR3 protein is CASSSPLAGVFNEQFF. The CDR3 region has the DNA TGTGCCAGCAGTTCCCCCCTAGCGGGAGTATTCAATGAGCAGTTCTTC.